These 16 T cell receptor beta chains were sequenced from one sample in a study of beta chain features in type 1 diabetes. Notes on the study in general: For Type 1 diabetes patients, all four CD4+ subsets carried TCRB CDR3s that were moderately but significantly shorter.

Of the isolated RNA, all was reverse transcribed, and so the sequenced material was expressed TCRB transcripts. Sequencing used immunoSEQ multiplex PCR; TCRdb keeps in-frame clones, though not all of them. The sample consists of fewer than 110,000 clones, 28% of them appearing once. Their cognate antigens are unknown. The specimen was central memory CD4+ T cells from blood. The receptor source for this set is a woman aged 18 to 35 with type 1 diabetes.

In its sample, this clone was seen a few times. The rearrangement links TRBV6-1 to TRBJ2-7; 14 bases line up with TRBD2. The CDR3 length is 20 residues. The V segment lost 4 bases and the J segment 2 bases; nucleotides outside the gene matches: 16. CDR1 is MNHNS, CDR2 SASEGT, per germline. CDR3 coding DNA: TGTGCCAGCAGTGGGACTAGCGGGAGGCCCCCGCTCGAAGAGACCTACGAGCAGTACGTC. It yields the protein CASSGTSGRPPLEETYEQYV.

In its sample, this clone was seen a few times. The V and J genes are TRBV18 and TRBJ2-2; 10 nucleotides agree with TRBD1. V shed 5 bases, J shed 6 bases, and the junction held 6 bases outside the gene matches. The CDR3 sequence is 15 residues long. Germline CDR1 is KGHSH and CDR2 is LQKENI. The CDR3, as DNA: TGTGCCAGCTCAGAACGACAGGGGGCCGCCGGGGAGCTGTTTTTT. It yields the protein CASSERQGAAGELFF.

About this clone itself: Different DNA sequences within this sample yield the same CDR3. The rearrangement uses TRBV5-1 and TRBJ1-5, with a possible D match to TRBD1 (6 bases). The germline V gene has CDR1 SGHRS and CDR2 YFSETQ. The CDR3 has 16 amino acids. Trimming shortened V by 0 bases and J by 0 bases, and 10 bases separated the two germline ends. CDR3 in DNA: TGCGCCAGCAGCTTGGGCGAGGGGGATAGCAATCAGCCCCAGCATTTT. The encoded protein is CASSLGEGDSNQPQHF.

This clone was counted only a few times. V gene TRBV5-1 combines with J gene TRBJ2-4; D gene unclear. With 3 bases removed from V and 5 bases from J, the gap between germline ends came to 12 bases. This CDR3 region has 14 residues. Germline assignment: CDR1 SGHRS and CDR2 YFSETQ. CDR3 nucleotide sequence: TGCGCCAGCAGCTATGGGTCCCAGGAAAACATTCAGTACTTC. It is translated as CASSYGSQENIQYF.

This clone was found a few times. The CDR3 DNA sequence: TGTGCCAGTGCTAGCGGGTACCAAGAGACCCAGTACTTC. Translation: CASASGYQETQYF. V and J are TRBV11-2 and TRBJ2-5; 8 positions agree with TRBD2. CDR3 length: 13 amino acids. Germline trimming cut 9 bases from V and 0 bases from J; bases unmatched to any gene: 3. In germline, CDR1 is SGHAT, CDR2 FQNNGV.

The chain is built from TRBV6-5 and TRBJ2-1; a possible D gene is TRBD1 (5 bases). Germline assignment: CDR1 MNHEY and CDR2 SVGAGI. The CDR3 spans 14 residues. Trimming pared 6 bases from V and 4 bases from J, leaving 13 bases between. The CDR3 DNA reads TGTGCCAGCAGGGACACGTTGGAGTACAATGAGCAGTTCTTC. Its protein product is CASRDTLEYNEQFF.

This clone was detected a few times. The chain uses TRBV30 and TRBJ2-1, with TRBD2 as a possible D gene (6 bases). The germline V gene has CDR1 GTSNPN and CDR2 SVGIG (reference sequence). V dropped 0 bases and J dropped 10 bases, with 13 bases sitting between them. The CDR3 loop spans 13 amino acids. DNA of the CDR3: TGTGCCTGGAGTGTAAACCCTCGGGGGGAGCAGTTCTTC. Its protein product is CAWSVNPRGEQFF.

This clone was picked up a small number of times. This chain's CDR3 is CASSLTRRALSGELFF. CDR3 in DNA: TGTGCCAGCAGTCTAACTAGAAGAGCCCTTTCCGGGGAGCTGTTTTTT. The chain joins TRBV28 to TRBJ2-2, with D possibly TRBD2 on 5 matching bases. This CDR3 comprises 16 residues. In germline, CDR1 is MDHEN, CDR2 SYDVKM. V was trimmed by 5 bases and J by 6 bases, leaving 19 bases between them.

This clone turned up a few times. CDR3 loop: CASSIAVAVGKNEQFF. The CDR3 DNA sequence: TGTGCCAGTAGTATAGCGGTAGCGGTTGGTAAAAATGAGCAGTTCTTC. J is TRBJ2-1 and V is TRBV19, with D tentatively TRBD2 (6 bases). Germline CDR1 is LNHDA and CDR2 is SQIVND (reference sequence). The CDR3 is 16 amino acids. Trimming removed 1 base at V and 7 bases at J, with 17 bases between.

This clone has only one observation. This sequence joins TRBV28 and TRBJ2-7; 13 bases line up with TRBD2. The trim removed 3 bases at V and 4 bases at J, leaving 12 bases unmatched. Germline V gives CDR1 MDHEN, CDR2 SYDVKM. The CDR3 sequence is 18 residues long. The CDR3 loop is CASSFGSVRTSGRYEQYV. The DNA for the CDR3 is TGTGCCAGCAGTTTTGGGAGTGTTCGGACTAGCGGGAGATACGAGCAGTACGTC.

This clone was observed a few times. This chain links TRBV7-3 with TRBJ2-7; 7 bases line up with TRBD1. Germline V lookup: CDR1 SGHTA, CDR2 FQGTGA. The junction had 8 bases not matched to a gene; V was cut back by 0 bases and J by 6 bases. The length of the CDR3 is 15 residues. This CDR3 reads CASSLTFGQASEQYF. The CDR3 DNA reads as TGTGCCAGCAGCTTAACATTTGGACAGGCTTCCGAGCAGTACTTC.

The chain employs TRBV9 and TRBJ2-7; D is unresolved. V was shortened by 4 bases and J by 6 bases, with 14 bases between the two germline ends. CDR3 size: 13 residues. In germline, CDR1 is SGDLS, CDR2 YYNGEE. The DNA of the CDR3 is TGTGCCAGCAGCCAAGATCTTCGGAGCGAGCAGTACGTC. Protein: CASSQDLRSEQYV.

The V and J genes are TRBV7-9 and TRBJ2-3, with 10 bases fitting TRBD2. V lost 2 bases, J lost 8 bases, and 1 base stayed unmatched. Germline V gene sequence: CDR1 SEHNR, CDR2 FQNEAQ (reference sequence). The CDR3 length is 13 residues. The CDR3 loop reads CASSLPSGSTQYF. The CDR3 DNA reads TGTGCCAGCAGCTTACCTAGCGGGAGTACGCAGTATTTT.

The V and J genes are TRBV7-2 and TRBJ2-7; 11 bases agree with TRBD2. This CDR3 contains 17 residues. With V trimmed by 3 bases and J by 1 base, 8 bases remained unmatched. CDR1 and CDR2 (germline): SGHTA, FQGNSA. The CDR3 DNA reads as TGTGCCAGCAGCTTCGCCGCGCTAGCGGGAGGTTCCTACGAGCAGTACTTC. Protein: CASSFAALAGGSYEQYF.

The chain is built from TRBV28 and TRBJ1-1, with 9 bases fitting TRBD1. Germline values: CDR1 MDHEN, CDR2 SYDVKM. After removal of 5 bases from V and 5 bases from J, the junction contained 12 bases not matched to a gene. The length of the CDR3 is 16 residues. The CDR3 coding sequence is TGTGCCAGCAGTCTAGGACAGGGGTTAGGGGGGACTGAAGCTTTCTTT. Translating it yields CASSLGQGLGGTEAFF.

This clone was counted only a few times. The rearrangement joins TRBV5-1 to TRBJ1-2; TRBD1 aligns across 8 bases. V was clipped by 1 base and J by 2 bases; unmatched bases: 7. This CDR3 has 16 residues. Germline V lookup: CDR1 SGHRS, CDR2 YFSETQ. CDR3 in amino acids: CASSLPRQGLNYGYTF. The CDR3 DNA follows: TGCGCCAGCAGCTTGCCCCGACAGGGGCTCAACTATGGCTACACCTTC. Full variable domain (outside the CDR3, taken from reference TRBV5-1 and TRBJ1-2): KAGVTQTPRYLIKTRGQQVTLSCSPISGHRSVSWYQQTPGQGLQFLFEYFSETQRNKGNFPGRFSGRQFSNSRSEMNVSTLELGDSALYLCASSLPRQGLNYGYTFGSGTRLTVV.